This T cell receptor beta chain was recovered during a study of regulatory T cells in long-lasting Graves disease. This clonotype was seen only a few times. Combining iRepertoire HTBI primers with Arm-PCR of CDR3 regions, the authors built TCR beta libraries. TCRdb fed the multiplex PCR reads into MiXCR, producing one record per CDR3 protein. The data show 700,000 or so distinct CDR3 sequences, with 30% seen just once and 42% held by the top ten. Time point reported: persistent/refractory GD, antithyroid drugs over 5 years with positive TRAb. From RNA extracted from PBMCs, the TCR library was made. Trimming left V 3 bases short and J 5 bases short, with 17 bases between. The CDR3 extends over 15 amino acids. From germline, CDR1 is SGHRS and CDR2 YFSETQ.

The sequencing here drew on peripheral blood mononuclear cells (PBMCs), taken when the disease was refractory, from a patient treated with antithyroid drugs. The chain recombines TRBV5-1 with TRBJ1-1; TRBD1 might be the D (6 bases). This clonotype was sampled from a female donor with Graves disease. The CDR3 sequence: CASSYLQGGGTEAFF. CDR3 nucleotides: TGCGCCAGCAGCTATTTACAGGGTGGCGGGACTGAAGCTTTCTTT.